This T cell receptor (beta chain) emerged from a study of a mutant IDH1 vaccine in newly diagnosed glioma. Background on the study: Patients were pretreated with radiotherapy, temozolomide, or both, mostly both.

Turning to this clone: Antigen specificity is unknown.

Unmatched junction bases numbered 0, after V lost 4 bases and J lost 3 bases. CDR1 is LGHNA and CDR2 is YSLEER in the germline V gene. The CDR3 runs 13 residues. The protocol was immunoSEQ multiplex PCR, while the TCRdb copy is restricted to in-frame clones and leaves out a portion. The sample yields 41,000 or so clones, around 76% seen once. Time point meaning: week 23, last vaccination. Vaccination comprised doses that each held 300 ug of mutant IDH1 20-mer peptide, plus topical imiquimod. The origin of this receptor is a woman aged 40 to 55 with glioma. Some clones in this sample may be carry-over from other donors' samples. V is TRBV4-3 and J is TRBJ1-1, with 9 nucleotides matching TRBD1. The input for sequencing was PBMCs, taken from a glioma patient whose treatment included an IDH1 peptide vaccine. The CDR3 here is CASSRQGDTEAFF. The CDR3 DNA sequence: TGCGCCAGCAGCCGACAGGGGGACACTGAAGCTTTCTTT.